A selection of T cell receptor beta chains follows, all from one sample in a study of cytotoxic CD8 clonotypes in ibrutinib-treated CLL. Clones were read by immunoSEQ multiplex PCR, and TCRdb kept only the in-frame ones, dropping some. The top ten hold roughly 13% of the sample, which has about 130,000 clones, roughly three quarters seen once. Sample: PBMCs, taken after 12 months of ibrutinib treatment. The source of these receptors is a human donor with chronic lymphocytic leukemia. CDR3s include the opening cysteine and the closing phenylalanine or tryptophan. The order of the fields is J gene, D gene, V gene, clone size, CDR3 protein, CDR3 DNA. A D gene is named only where the DNA matches it firmly. Expanded clones get a size class; other rows say once, few or many, or leave the size out.

>TRBJ2-7|.|TRBV15|.
CATSRKRNSDKVQQYF
TGTGCCACCAGCAGGAAACGGAACAGCGATAAAGTCCAGCAGTACTTC
>TRBJ2-5|TRBD1|TRBV5-1|.
CASSIGTGEETQYF
TGCGCCAGCAGCATCGGGACAGGAGAAGAGACCCAGTACTTC
>TRBJ2-1|.|TRBV7-7|.
CASSLVIATYNEQFF
TGTGCCAGCAGCTTAGTAATAGCAACCTACAATGAGCAGTTCTTC
>TRBJ2-7|.|TRBV6-5|.
CASSYSRLGSDEQYF
TGTGCCAGCAGTTACTCGAGATTAGGGTCGGACGAGCAGTACTTC
>TRBJ1-2|TRBD1|TRBV28|.
CASSSIGTGGGYTF
TGTGCCAGCAGTTCGATCGGGACAGGGGGTGGCTACACCTTC
>TRBJ1-2|.|TRBV19|.
CASSTQAGAANYGYTF
TGTGCCAGTAGTACCCAAGCGGGAGCAGCTAACTATGGCTACACCTTC
>TRBJ2-2|.|TRBV14|.
CASSQMTGAGELFF
TGTGCCAGCAGCCAAATGACAGGCGCCGGGGAGCTGTTTTTT
>TRBJ2-1|.|TRBV28|.
CASRHGTHFYNEQFF
TGTGCCAGCAGACACGGGACCCATTTCTACAATGAGCAGTTCTTC
>TRBJ2-5|.|TRBV29-1|.
CSAFLIRETQYF
TGCAGCGCGTTTCTAATAAGGGAGACCCAGTACTTC
>TRBJ2-3|TRBD2|TRBV30|.
CAWSIKIGQPASGVLTDTQYF
TGTGCCTGGAGTATCAAGATAGGGCAGCCGGCAAGCGGGGTGTTGACAGATACGCAGTATTTT
>TRBJ2-7|.|TRBV2|once
CASSGYSYEQYF
TGTGCCAGCTCAGGGTACTCCTACGAGCAGTACTTC
>TRBJ2-1|TRBD2|TRBV7-9|.
CASSLVSGLGANEQFF
TGTGCCAGCAGCTTAGTGTCGGGACTAGGAGCCAATGAGCAGTTCTTC
>TRBJ2-3|TRBD2|TRBV5-1|.
CASSLVLAGALGTDTQYF
TGCGCCAGCAGCTTGGTACTAGCGGGAGCCCTTGGCACAGATACGCAGTATTTT
>TRBJ2-1|.|TRBV28|.
CASSRGPYNEQFF
TGTGCCAGCAGTCGCGGACCTTACAATGAGCAGTTCTTC
>TRBJ2-5|.|TRBV10-3|.
CAISADSQETQYF
TGTGCCATCAGTGCGGATAGCCAAGAGACCCAGTACTTC
>TRBJ2-1|TRBD2|TRBV4-1|.
CASSPRGRTSGSSSYNEQFF
TGCGCCAGCAGCCCCCGGGGGCGGACTAGCGGGAGCAGCTCCTACAATGAGCAGTTCTTC
>TRBJ2-7|.|TRBV7-9|.
CASSSTKSYEQYF
TGTGCCAGCAGCTCGACTAAATCCTACGAGCAGTACTTC
>TRBJ2-5|.|TRBV2|.
CASSTSRETQYF
TGTGCCAGCAGCACTTCAAGGGAGACCCAGTACTTC
>TRBJ2-3|.|TRBV19|.
CASSPTREATDTQYF
TGTGCCAGTAGTCCAACTAGGGAGGCCACAGATACGCAGTATTTT
>TRBJ2-1|TRBD2|TRBV14|.
CASSLIAGAYNEQFF
TGTGCCAGCTCCCTGATAGCGGGAGCCTACAATGAGCAGTTCTTC
>TRBJ1-2|.|TRBV28|few
CASRSVNYGYTF
TGTGCCAGCAGGAGCGTTAACTATGGCTACACCTTC
>TRBJ2-1|.|TRBV15|.
CATSSDYNEQFF
TGTGCCACCAGCAGTGACTACAATGAGCAGTTCTTC
>TRBJ2-7|TRBD2|TRBV4-3|.
CASSQESGLASEQYF
TGCGCCAGCAGCCAAGAGTCGGGACTAGCAAGCGAGCAGTACTTC
>TRBJ2-7|TRBD2|TRBV6-5|.
CASRSSLAGEQYF
TGTGCCAGCAGATCCTCACTAGCGGGCGAGCAGTACTTC
>TRBJ2-2|.|TRBV11-2|.
CASSLSHGSTPGELFF
TGTGCCAGCAGCTTATCTCACGGGAGTACCCCCGGGGAGCTGTTTTTT
>TRBJ2-1|.|TRBV6-5|.
CASSRSVNSYNEQFF
TGTGCCAGCAGTCGAAGCGTCAACTCCTACAATGAGCAGTTCTTC
>TRBJ2-3|.|TRBV13|.
CASSLTGTDTQYF
TGTGCCAGCAGCTTAACAGGCACAGATACGCAGTATTTT
>TRBJ1-5|.|TRBV27|.
CASSESYSNQPQHF
TGTGCCAGCAGTGAATCCTATAGCAATCAGCCCCAGCATTTT
>TRBJ2-1|.|TRBV4-1|.
CASSPSPAGSYNEQFF
TGCGCCAGCAGCCCCTCCCCTGCGGGAAGCTACAATGAGCAGTTCTTC
>TRBJ2-1|TRBD2|TRBV7-2|.
CASSRNPLAGDEQFF
TGTGCCAGCAGCCGAAATCCACTAGCGGGAGATGAGCAGTTCTTC
>TRBJ1-2|.|TRBV27|.
CASADGNYGYTF
TGTGCCAGCGCGGACGGAAACTATGGCTACACCTTC
>TRBJ2-7|.|TRBV11-3|.
CASSLGPSRTYEQYF
TGTGCCAGCAGCTTAGGTCCTAGTAGAACCTACGAGCAGTACTTC
>TRBJ2-7|.|TRBV7-9|.
CASSLVASYEQYF
TGTGCCAGCAGCTTAGTCGCTTCCTACGAGCAGTACTTC
>TRBJ2-7|.|TRBV11-1|.
CASSLWQGSYEQYF
TGTGCCAGCAGCTTATGGCAGGGATCCTACGAGCAGTACTTC
>TRBJ2-2|TRBD2|TRBV11-3|.
CASSRTSQNTGELFF
TGTGCCAGCAGCCGGACTAGCCAGAACACCGGGGAGCTGTTTTTT
>TRBJ1-1|.|TRBV14|.
CASSQGTNTEAFF
TGTGCCAGCAGCCAGGGTACGAACACTGAAGCTTTCTTT
>TRBJ2-7|.|TRBV2|.
CASSEAETSSYEQYF
TGTGCCAGCAGTGAAGCGGAGACGAGCTCCTACGAGCAGTACTTC
>TRBJ1-4|TRBD1|TRBV7-2|.
CASSLTGGREKLFF
TGTGCCAGCAGTCTCACAGGGGGCCGGGAAAAACTGTTTTTT
>TRBJ2-2|TRBD2|TRBV5-6|.
CASRLTLAVNTGELFF
TGTGCCAGCAGATTGACACTAGCGGTTAACACCGGGGAGCTGTTTTTT
>TRBJ1-1|TRBD1|TRBV6-1|few
CASSEHRGRTEAFF
TGTGCCAGCAGTGAGCACAGGGGGCGAACTGAAGCTTTCTTT
>TRBJ2-7|.|TRBV6-4|few
CASSDFSYEQYF
TGTGCCAGCAGTGACTTCTCCTACGAGCAGTACTTC
>TRBJ2-5|.|TRBV7-9|.
CASSRRGMETQYF
TGTGCCAGCAGCCGGAGGGGTATGGAGACCCAGTACTTC
>TRBJ2-7|TRBD1|TRBV6-5|.
CASSYKGQGHYEQYF
TGTGCCAGCAGTTATAAGGGACAGGGCCACTACGAGCAGTACTTC
>TRBJ2-1|.|TRBV2|.
CASSGGEAGSSYNEQFF
TGTGCCAGCAGTGGGGGTGAGGCGGGGAGCTCCTACAATGAGCAGTTCTTC
>TRBJ1-5|.|TRBV7-2|.
CASSLAGGGQPQHF
TGTGCCAGCAGCTTAGCGGGAGGGGGGCAGCCCCAGCATTTT
>TRBJ2-7|.|TRBV19|.
CASSLGEIRSEQYF
TGTGCCAGTAGCTTAGGGGAGATCCGCTCCGAGCAGTACTTC
>TRBJ2-1|.|TRBV11-3|.
CASSPSSTYNEQFF
TGTGCCAGCAGCCCGTCATCTACCTACAATGAGCAGTTCTTC